A selection of T cell receptor beta chains follows, all from one sample in a study of T cells after yellow fever vaccination. Using its own MiXCR run on the 5' RACE reads, TCRdb lists one record per CDR3 protein. This sample has about 170,000 distinct CDR3 sequences, with 11% found just once. The sequencing here drew on CD8+ T cells sorted from PBMCs, taken 15 days after the yellow fever booster vaccination. These receptors were obtained from a man aged 18 to 35 who received the YFV17D yellow fever vaccine. Each CDR3 is given with its conserved first and last residue. D genes are given only for firm matches. Size is stated for part of the rows, as once, few or many counts, or as a class when the clone is expanded.

cdr3_nt: TGTGCCAGCAGCTTGTATGACAGGGGATTGAATCAGCCCCAGCATTTT; cdr3_aa: CASSLYDRGLNQPQHF; clone_size: few; v_call: TRBV5-5; j_call: TRBJ1-5; d_call: TRBD1
cdr3_nt: TGTGCCAGCAGACCGGACAGTAACTATGGCTACACCTTC; cdr3_aa: CASRPDSNYGYTF; clone_size: .; v_call: TRBV7-9; j_call: TRBJ1-2; d_call: .
cdr3_nt: TGTGCCAGCAGCCAGCCCGGGACAGGGGGTAGCTATGGCTACACCTTC; cdr3_aa: CASSQPGTGGSYGYTF; clone_size: few; v_call: TRBV4-2; j_call: TRBJ1-2; d_call: TRBD1
cdr3_nt: TGCAGCGTTGTGGGGAGCAGCTACTATGGCTACACCTTC; cdr3_aa: CSVVGSSYYGYTF; clone_size: few; v_call: TRBV29-1; j_call: TRBJ1-2; d_call: .
cdr3_nt: TGCGCCAGCAGCCGGTCGCAGGGGCTTCTCTACGAGCAGTACTTC; cdr3_aa: CASSRSQGLLYEQYF; clone_size: .; v_call: TRBV4-3; j_call: TRBJ2-7; d_call: .
cdr3_nt: TGTGCCAGCAGTTACCAAGGGGGAAGGAACACTGAAGCTTTCTTT; cdr3_aa: CASSYQGGRNTEAFF; clone_size: .; v_call: TRBV6-5; j_call: TRBJ1-1; d_call: .
cdr3_nt: TGTGCCAGCAACCCCTCCAGGGGGATGGAAACTGAAGCTTTCTTT; cdr3_aa: CASNPSRGMETEAFF; clone_size: .; v_call: TRBV6-2/TRBV6-3; j_call: TRBJ1-1; d_call: TRBD1
cdr3_nt: TGTGCCGCTAAAGGGGCTGGGGGAGGTGAGACCCAGTACTTC; cdr3_aa: CAAKGAGGGETQYF; clone_size: many; v_call: TRBV6-5; j_call: TRBJ2-5; d_call: .
cdr3_nt: TGTGCCAGTAGCCAGGGCCCTGAAGCTTTCTTT; cdr3_aa: CASSQGPEAFF; clone_size: many; v_call: TRBV19; j_call: TRBJ1-1; d_call: .
cdr3_nt: TGTGCCAGCAACCAACCCGGGACAGGGGGCTACCCAGATACGCAGTATTTT; cdr3_aa: CASNQPGTGGYPDTQYF; clone_size: few; v_call: TRBV12-3/TRBV12-4; j_call: TRBJ2-3; d_call: TRBD1
cdr3_nt: TGTGCCACCAGCAGAGAAAGTGTCGGGGGTGCAGGCGAGCAGTTCTTC; cdr3_aa: CATSRESVGGAGEQFF; clone_size: .; v_call: TRBV15; j_call: TRBJ2-1; d_call: .
cdr3_nt: TGTGCCAGTAGTATGGGGGACACGGAGTTCTTC; cdr3_aa: CASSMGDTEFF; clone_size: .; v_call: TRBV19; j_call: TRBJ2-1; d_call: .
cdr3_nt: TGTGCCAGTTCCGAATGGGCCCTCCCGGCTTTCTTT; cdr3_aa: CASSEWALPAFF; clone_size: many; v_call: TRBV19; j_call: TRBJ1-1; d_call: .
cdr3_nt: TGCAGCGTTGAGGGGCCACAGGGGAACACAGATACGCAGTATTTT; cdr3_aa: CSVEGPQGNTDTQYF; clone_size: few; v_call: TRBV29-1; j_call: TRBJ2-3; d_call: TRBD1
cdr3_nt: TGTGCCTGGAGTGTCCCCGGGACAGGGTCGGATCAGCCCCAGCATTTT; cdr3_aa: CAWSVPGTGSDQPQHF; clone_size: few; v_call: TRBV30; j_call: TRBJ1-5; d_call: TRBD1
cdr3_nt: TGTGCCATCAGTGAATGGACTAGCGGGGGTGGTATAGACACCGGGGAGCTGTTTTTT; cdr3_aa: CAISEWTSGGGIDTGELFF; clone_size: .; v_call: TRBV10-3; j_call: TRBJ2-2; d_call: TRBD2
cdr3_nt: TGTGCCAGCAGTTACTCGAATCTCGGGGAAGTAGAGACCCAGTACTTC; cdr3_aa: CASSYSNLGEVETQYF; clone_size: few; v_call: TRBV6-2/TRBV6-3; j_call: TRBJ2-5; d_call: .
cdr3_nt: TGCAGCGTTCCCAGGGGGCTAAGCACAGATACGCAGTATTTT; cdr3_aa: CSVPRGLSTDTQYF; clone_size: few; v_call: TRBV29-1; j_call: TRBJ2-3; d_call: TRBD1